The 20 T cell receptor beta chains reported below all come from one sample, sequenced in a study of cytomegalovirus exposure and HLA in healthy donors (dated by TCRdb to about 2017). Libraries were prepared through the immunoSEQ multiplex PCR assay. A mixture of 60 forward primers for TCR Vbeta segments and 13 reverse primers for TCR Jbeta segments was used in the multiplex PCR. TCRdb holds this immuneACCESS table with in-frame rearrangements only. Some clones are missing; in checked studies, unresolved V genes explain under half, and the rest has no known cause. The sample records over 85,000 clones, 70% to 90% of which are singletons. The ten biggest clones cover 1.5% to 2% of the sample. The sample comprised PBMCs. These TCRs come from a man aged 40-49 years in good health and CMV-seronegative.

The V and J genes are TRBV25-1 and TRBJ1-1; possible D gene TRBD1, 5 bases. Germline loops: CDR1 MGHDK, CDR2 SYGVNS. The V and J ends lost 8 bases and 5 bases respectively, with 15 bases between them. CDR3 size: 13 residues. The CDR3 region is CASALAGGTEAFF. In nucleotides, the CDR3 is TGTGCCAGCGCTCTGGCGGGGGGGACTGAAGCTTTCTTT.

This clone was counted only a few times. The chain carries TRBV2 and TRBJ1-5; unclear D gene. V was trimmed by 6 bases and J by 4 bases, leaving 16 bases between them. Germline V gene lookup returns CDR1 SNHLY and CDR2 FYNNEI. This CDR3 comprises 15 residues. CDR3 DNA: TGTGCCAGCAGGTATGAACTTGATTCAAATCAGCCCCAGCATTTT. This gives the protein CASRYELDSNQPQHF. The full variable domain, with the rest looked up from reference TRBV2 and TRBJ1-5, is EPEVTQTPSHQVTQMGQEVILRCVPISNHLYFYWYRQILGQKVEFLVSFYNNEISEKSEIFDDQFSVERPDGSNFTLKIRSTKLEDSAMYFCASRYELDSNQPQHFGDGTRLSIL.

The chain carries TRBV6-5 and TRBJ1-2, with 7 bases fitting TRBD1. The CDR3 runs 14 residues. CDR1 is MNHEY, CDR2 SVGAGI, per germline. The V and J ends lost 6 bases and 12 bases, in that order; junction bases with no gene match: 16. The CDR3 loop reads CASSPTLGQKFHTF. For the CDR3, the DNA is TGTGCCAGCAGCCCCACCTTGGGACAGAAGTTCCACACCTTC.

CDR3 sequence: CASSRISETDTQYF. The DNA for the CDR3 is TGTGCCAGCAGCAGGATATCGGAGACAGATACGCAGTATTTT. The V call is TRBV4-2, the J call TRBJ2-3; no clear D. The CDR3 is made up of 14 amino acids. V lost 5 bases and J 3 bases, leaving 12 bases between the germline ends. Germline lookup yields CDR1 LGHNA and CDR2 YNFKEQ.

This chain links TRBV28 with TRBJ2-7; tentative D call: TRBD1 (5 bases). Trimming took 2 bases from V and 3 from J, leaving 8 bases between them. The CDR3 runs to 13 residues. The germline V gene has CDR1 MDHEN and CDR2 SYDVKM. This CDR3 reads CASSLPGIYEQYF. CDR3 DNA: TGTGCCAGCAGTTTACCAGGGATCTACGAGCAGTACTTC.

The chain combines TRBV2 with TRBJ1-4, with 7 bases that match TRBD1. V shed 8 bases, J shed 6 bases, and the junction held 9 bases outside the gene matches. The CDR3 is 14 residues long. The germline V gene encodes CDR1 SNHLY and CDR2 FYNNEI. CDR3 sequence (DNA): TGTGCCAGCCGCCGTACAGGGGCAGATGAAAAACTGTTTTTT. It translates to CASRRTGADEKLFF.

V and J are TRBV29-1 and TRBJ2-1; D remains ambiguous. Between the trimmed V and J ends, which lost 5 bases and 4 bases, there was a span of 6 bases. The germline V gene has CDR1 SQVTM and CDR2 ANQGSEA. CDR3 size: 11 residues. CDR3 sequence reads: CSVNSYNEQFF. DNA of the CDR3: TGCAGCGTTAACAGTTACAATGAGCAGTTCTTC.

The CDR3 here is CASSSRTSGGQETQYF. The CDR3 DNA sequence: TGTGCCAGCAGTTCACGGACTAGCGGGGGTCAAGAGACCCAGTACTTC. This rearrangement joins TRBV2 to TRBJ2-5; 13 bases match TRBD2. CDR1 and CDR2 from the germline V gene are SNHLY and FYNNEI. The V and J ends lost 5 bases and 2 bases, in that order; junction bases with no gene match: 5. The CDR3 covers 16 residues.

The chain employs TRBV5-1 and TRBJ2-3; a weak D match, TRBD1 (6 bases). Germline loops: CDR1 SGHRS, CDR2 YFSETQ. Trimming left V 0 bases short and J 3 bases short, with 14 bases between. The CDR3 length is 16 residues. Here the CDR3 DNA reads TGCGCCAGCAGCTTGGGGGACACTAAAGTTACAGATACGCAGTATTTT. It is translated as CASSLGDTKVTDTQYF.

The chain is built from TRBV6-6 and TRBJ2-3; 7 positions match TRBD2. CDR1 is MNHNY, CDR2 SVGAGI, per germline (reference sequence). CDR3 size: 14 residues. J was trimmed by 2 bases and V by 5 bases; bases with no gene match: 4. DNA for the CDR3: TGTGCCAGCAGTCCACGGGGGGACACAGATACGCAGTATTTT. It translates to CASSPRGDTDTQYF.

The chain combines TRBV18 with TRBJ1-5, with 10 bases lining up with TRBD1. V lost 5 bases, J lost 0 bases, and 4 bases stayed unmatched. The CDR3 loop spans 16 amino acids. Germline V gene data show CDR1 as KGHSH and CDR2 as LQKENI. CDR3 region: CASSGQGGYSNQPQHF. The CDR3 bases are TGTGCCAGCTCAGGACAGGGGGGTTATAGCAATCAGCCCCAGCATTTT.

The chain is built from TRBV18 and TRBJ1-1; D is perhaps TRBD1 (6 bases). The germline V gene encodes CDR1 KGHSH and CDR2 LQKENI. The CDR3 spans 14 residues. V dropped 2 bases and J dropped 7 bases, with 14 bases sitting between them. CDR3 sequence reads: CASSPVGGRGEAFF. For the CDR3, the DNA is TGTGCCAGCTCACCAGTGGGGGGGCGGGGTGAAGCTTTCTTT.

The chain links TRBV6-1 to TRBJ1-4; 7 bases are a match to TRBD1. After removal of 6 bases from V and 8 bases from J, the junction contained 9 bases not matched to a gene. The germline V gene has CDR1 MNHNS and CDR2 SASEGT. The CDR3 is 14 residues long. CDR3 nucleotides: TGTGCCAGCAGCGTAGGGGGCCTTGGGGAAAAACTGTTTTTT. This sequence encodes CASSVGGLGEKLFF.

The CDR3 nucleotides read TGTGCCAGTAGTATGGGGAGAGCTGAAGCTTTCTTT. Its translation: CASSMGRAEAFF. The V and J genes are TRBV19 and TRBJ1-1; D remains ambiguous. Trimming stripped 3 bases from V and 6 bases from J, with 8 bases between. The CDR3 extends over 12 amino acids. CDR1 and CDR2 (germline): LNHDA, SQIVND (reference sequence).

This clone has more than one count but fewer than ten. The chain recombines TRBV5-5 with TRBJ1-1; a possible D gene is TRBD1 (6 bases). Germline CDR1 reads SGHKS; CDR2 reads YYEKEE (reference sequence). Between the trimmed V and J ends, which lost 3 bases and 4 bases, there was a span of 10 bases. The CDR3 consists of 13 residues. The CDR3 loop reads CASSWTVTTEAFF. The DNA for the CDR3 is TGTGCCAGCAGCTGGACAGTGACCACTGAAGCTTTCTTT.

DNA for the CDR3: TGTGCCAGCAGCTTCGGGGCTGGAAACACCATATATTTT. This sequence encodes CASSFGAGNTIYF. The gene calls are TRBV7-3 and TRBJ1-3; no firm D call. Trimming shortened V by 3 bases and J by 2 bases, and 5 bases separated the two germline ends. CDR1 and CDR2 (germline): SGHTA, FQGTGA. This CDR3 has 13 residues.

The chain joins TRBV7-2 to TRBJ1-1, with D possibly TRBD1 on 5 matching bases. The V gene lost 4 bases and the J gene lost 1 base, with 7 bases spanning the gap. CDR1 and CDR2 from the germline V gene are SGHTA and FQGNSA. This CDR3 is built from 13 residues. The CDR3 spells CASSSQANTEAFF. The DNA of the CDR3 is TGTGCCAGCAGCTCACAGGCGAACACTGAAGCTTTCTTT.

This clone was seen only once. This rearrangement joins TRBV15 to TRBJ1-2; 12 nucleotides match TRBD1. V shed 2 bases and J 5 bases; nucleotides not matched to a gene: 15. Germline V gives CDR1 LNHNV, CDR2 YYDKDF (reference sequence). The CDR3 is 19 residues long. The CDR3 reads CATSRPTGQGALGGYGYTF. The CDR3 coding sequence is TGTGCCACCAGCAGACCCACGGGACAGGGGGCCCTCGGGGGTTATGGCTACACCTTC.

The chain combines TRBV4-1 with TRBJ1-2; D is ambiguous. Germline CDR1 and CDR2: MGHRA and YSYEKL. This CDR3 spans 13 amino acids. Trimming took off 0 bases at V and 4 bases at J, with 6 bases between the two ends. DNA of the CDR3: TGCGCCAGCAGCCAAGACCCAGTCTATGGCTACACCTTC. Translated: CASSQDPVYGYTF.

The CDR3 loop is CAAGTGVYEQYF. The CDR3 nucleotides read TGTGCCGCCGGGACAGGTGTCTACGAGCAGTACTTC. V is TRBV19 and J is TRBJ2-7; 8 nucleotides agree with TRBD1. The CDR3 extends over 12 amino acids. V was clipped by 11 bases and J by 3 bases; unmatched bases: 6. Per germline, CDR1 LNHDA and CDR2 SQIVND (reference sequence).